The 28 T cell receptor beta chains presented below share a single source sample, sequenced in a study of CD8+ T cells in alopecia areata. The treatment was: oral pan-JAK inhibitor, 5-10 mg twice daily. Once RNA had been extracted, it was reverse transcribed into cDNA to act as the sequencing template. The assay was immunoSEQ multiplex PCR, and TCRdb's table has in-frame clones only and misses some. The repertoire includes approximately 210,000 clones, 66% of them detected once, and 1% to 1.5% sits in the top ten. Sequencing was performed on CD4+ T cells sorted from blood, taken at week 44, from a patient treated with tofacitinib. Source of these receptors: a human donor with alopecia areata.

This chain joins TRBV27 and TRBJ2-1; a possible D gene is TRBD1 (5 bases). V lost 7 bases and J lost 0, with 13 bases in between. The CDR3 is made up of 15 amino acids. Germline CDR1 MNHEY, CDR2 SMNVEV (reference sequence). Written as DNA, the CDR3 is TGTGCCAGCACCCAGGGCAGGAGCTCCTACAATGAGCAGTTCTTC. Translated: CASTQGRSSYNEQFF.

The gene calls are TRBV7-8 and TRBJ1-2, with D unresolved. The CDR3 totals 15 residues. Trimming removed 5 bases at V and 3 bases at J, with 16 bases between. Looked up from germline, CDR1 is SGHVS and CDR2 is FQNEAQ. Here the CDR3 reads CASSLAPTEDYGYTF. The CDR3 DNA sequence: TGTGCCAGCAGCCTCGCCCCGACGGAGGACTATGGCTACACCTTC.

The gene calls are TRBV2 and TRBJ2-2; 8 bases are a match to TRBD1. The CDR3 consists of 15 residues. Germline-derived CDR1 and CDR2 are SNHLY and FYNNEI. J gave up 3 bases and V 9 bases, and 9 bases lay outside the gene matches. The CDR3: CASAPTGADTGELFF. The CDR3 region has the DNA TGTGCCAGTGCTCCGACAGGGGCCGACACCGGGGAGCTGTTTTTT.

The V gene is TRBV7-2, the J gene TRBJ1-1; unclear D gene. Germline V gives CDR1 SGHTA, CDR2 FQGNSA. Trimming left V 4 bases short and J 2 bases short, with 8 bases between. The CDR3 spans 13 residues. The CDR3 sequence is CASSSAENTEAFF. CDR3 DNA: TGTGCCAGCAGCTCAGCAGAAAACACTGAAGCTTTCTTT.

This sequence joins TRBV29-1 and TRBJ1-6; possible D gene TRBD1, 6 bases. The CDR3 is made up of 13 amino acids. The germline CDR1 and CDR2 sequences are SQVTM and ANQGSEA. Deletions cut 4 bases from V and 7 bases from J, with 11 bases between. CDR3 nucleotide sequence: TGCAGCGTTGGCACAGGGTCAAATTCACCCCTCCACTTT. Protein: CSVGTGSNSPLHF.

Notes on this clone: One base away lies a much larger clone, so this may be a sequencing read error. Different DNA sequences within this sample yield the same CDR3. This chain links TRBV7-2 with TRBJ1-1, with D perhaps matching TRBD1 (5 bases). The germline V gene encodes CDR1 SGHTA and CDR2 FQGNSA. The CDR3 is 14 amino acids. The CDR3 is CASSLGRQNTEAFF. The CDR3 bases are TGTGCCAGCAGCTTAGGCCGACAGAACACCGAAGCTTTCTTT.

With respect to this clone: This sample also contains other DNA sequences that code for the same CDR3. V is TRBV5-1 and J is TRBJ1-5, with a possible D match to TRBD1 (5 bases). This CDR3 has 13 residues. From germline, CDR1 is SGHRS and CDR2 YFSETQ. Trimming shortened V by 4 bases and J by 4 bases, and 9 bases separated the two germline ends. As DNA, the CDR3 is TGCGCCAGCAGCCTGGGGCAGAATCAGCCCCAGCATTTT. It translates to CASSLGQNQPQHF.

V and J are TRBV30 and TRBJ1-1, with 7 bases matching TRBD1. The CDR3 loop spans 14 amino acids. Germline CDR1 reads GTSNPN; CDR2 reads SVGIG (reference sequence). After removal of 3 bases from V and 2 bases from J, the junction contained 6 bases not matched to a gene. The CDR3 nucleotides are TGTGCCTGGAGGATGACAGGGACCAACACTGAAGCTTTCTTT. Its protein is CAWRMTGTNTEAFF. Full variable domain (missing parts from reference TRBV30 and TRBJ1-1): SQTIHQWPATLVQPVGSPLSLECTVEGTSNPNLYWYRQAAGRGLQLLFYSVGIGQISSEVPQNLSASRPQDRQFILSSKKLLLSDSGFYLCAWRMTGTNTEAFFGQGTRLTVV.

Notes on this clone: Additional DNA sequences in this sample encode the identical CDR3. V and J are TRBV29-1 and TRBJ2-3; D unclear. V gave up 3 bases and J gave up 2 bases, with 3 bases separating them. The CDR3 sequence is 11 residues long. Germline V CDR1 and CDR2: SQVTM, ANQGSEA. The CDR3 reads CSVDYTDTQYF. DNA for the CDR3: TGCAGCGTTGACTACACAGATACGCAGTATTTT.

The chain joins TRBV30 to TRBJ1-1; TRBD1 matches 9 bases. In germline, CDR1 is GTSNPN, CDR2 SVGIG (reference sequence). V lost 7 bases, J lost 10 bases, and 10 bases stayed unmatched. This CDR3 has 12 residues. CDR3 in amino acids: CAFTTGGPRAFF. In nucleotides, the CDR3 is TGTGCCTTCACGACAGGGGGTCCTCGAGCTTTCTTT.

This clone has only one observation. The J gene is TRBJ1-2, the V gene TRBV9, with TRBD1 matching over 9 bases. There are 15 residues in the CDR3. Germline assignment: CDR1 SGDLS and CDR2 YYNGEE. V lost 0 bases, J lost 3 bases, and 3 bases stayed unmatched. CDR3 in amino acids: CASSVGRQGDYGYTF. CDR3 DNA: TGTGCCAGCAGCGTAGGACGACAGGGGGACTATGGCTACACCTTC.

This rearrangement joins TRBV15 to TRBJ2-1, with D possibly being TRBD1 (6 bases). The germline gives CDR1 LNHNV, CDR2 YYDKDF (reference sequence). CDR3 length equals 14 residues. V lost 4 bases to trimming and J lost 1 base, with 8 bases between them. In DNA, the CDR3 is TGTGCCACCAGCATCAGGGGATCCTACAATGAGCAGTTCTTC. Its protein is CATSIRGSYNEQFF.

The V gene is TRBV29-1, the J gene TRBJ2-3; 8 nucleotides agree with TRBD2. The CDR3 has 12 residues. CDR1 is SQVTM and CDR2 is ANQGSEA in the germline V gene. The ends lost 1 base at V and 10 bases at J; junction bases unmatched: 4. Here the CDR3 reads CSVEAGGHSQYF. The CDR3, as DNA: TGCAGCGTTGAAGCGGGGGGGCATTCGCAGTATTTT.

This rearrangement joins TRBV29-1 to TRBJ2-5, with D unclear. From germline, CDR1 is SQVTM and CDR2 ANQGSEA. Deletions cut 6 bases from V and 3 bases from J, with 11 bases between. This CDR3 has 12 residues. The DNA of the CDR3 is TGCAGCGTCCCAGGTTACAAAGAGACCCAGTACTTC. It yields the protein CSVPGYKETQYF.

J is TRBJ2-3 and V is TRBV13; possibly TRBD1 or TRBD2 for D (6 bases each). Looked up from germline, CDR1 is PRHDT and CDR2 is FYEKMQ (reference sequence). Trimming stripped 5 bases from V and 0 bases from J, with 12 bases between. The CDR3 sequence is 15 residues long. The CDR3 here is CASSRRGDSTDTQYF. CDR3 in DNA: TGTGCCAGCAGCCGTAGGGGGGATAGCACAGATACGCAGTATTTT.

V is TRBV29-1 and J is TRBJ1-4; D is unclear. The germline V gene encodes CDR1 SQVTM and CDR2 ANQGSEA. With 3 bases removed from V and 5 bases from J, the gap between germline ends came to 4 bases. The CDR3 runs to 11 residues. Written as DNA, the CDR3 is TGCAGCGTTGAGGACAATGAAAAACTGTTTTTT. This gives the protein CSVEDNEKLFF.

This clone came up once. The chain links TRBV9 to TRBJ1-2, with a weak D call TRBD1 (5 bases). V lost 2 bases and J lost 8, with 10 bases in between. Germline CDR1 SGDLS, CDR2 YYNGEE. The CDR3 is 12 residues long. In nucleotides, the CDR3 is TGTGCCAGCAGCGTCACCACAGGAGGCTACACCTTC. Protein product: CASSVTTGGYTF. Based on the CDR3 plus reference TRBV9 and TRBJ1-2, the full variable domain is DSGVTQTPKHLITATGQRVTLRCSPRSGDLSVYWYQQSLDQGLQFLIQYYNGEERAKGNILERFSAQQFPDLHSELNLSSLELGDSALYFCASSVTTGGYTFGSGTRLTVV.

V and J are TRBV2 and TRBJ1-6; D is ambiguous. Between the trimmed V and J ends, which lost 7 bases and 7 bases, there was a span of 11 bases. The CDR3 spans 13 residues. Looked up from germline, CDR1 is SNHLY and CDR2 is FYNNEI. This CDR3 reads CASNSDLNSPLHF. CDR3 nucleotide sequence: TGTGCCAGCAACAGCGATTTAAATTCACCCCTCCACTTT.

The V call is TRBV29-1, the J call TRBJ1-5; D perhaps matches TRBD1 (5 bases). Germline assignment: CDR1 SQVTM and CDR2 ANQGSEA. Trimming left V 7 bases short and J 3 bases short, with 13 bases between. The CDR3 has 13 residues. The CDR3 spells CSAQWGNNQPQHF. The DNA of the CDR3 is TGCAGCGCTCAATGGGGGAACAATCAGCCCCAGCATTTT.

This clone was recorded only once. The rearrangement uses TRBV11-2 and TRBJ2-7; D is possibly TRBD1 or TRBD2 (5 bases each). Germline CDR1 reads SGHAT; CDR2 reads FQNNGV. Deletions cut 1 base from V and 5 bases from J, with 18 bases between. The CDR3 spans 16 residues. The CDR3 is CASSLVRNQGPHEQYF. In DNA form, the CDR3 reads TGTGCCAGCAGCTTAGTTAGAAATCAGGGACCCCACGAGCAGTACTTC.

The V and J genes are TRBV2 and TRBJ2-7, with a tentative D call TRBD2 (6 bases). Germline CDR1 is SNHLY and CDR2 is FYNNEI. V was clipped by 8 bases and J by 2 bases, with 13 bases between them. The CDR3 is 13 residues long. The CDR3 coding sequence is TGTGCCAGCCGGACTACTCTGGCCTACGAGCAGTACTTC. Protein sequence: CASRTTLAYEQYF. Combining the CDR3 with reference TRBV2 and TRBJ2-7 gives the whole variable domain EPEVTQTPSHQVTQMGQEVILRCVPISNHLYFYWYRQILGQKVEFLVSFYNNEISEKSEIFDDQFSVERPDGSNFTLKIRSTKLEDSAMYFCASRTTLAYEQYFGPGTRLTVT.

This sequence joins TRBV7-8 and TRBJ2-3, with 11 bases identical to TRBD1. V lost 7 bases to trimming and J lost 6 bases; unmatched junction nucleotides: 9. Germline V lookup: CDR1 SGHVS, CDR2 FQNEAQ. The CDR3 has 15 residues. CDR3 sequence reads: CASIRDRGFFDTQYF. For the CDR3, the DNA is TGTGCCAGCATCCGGGACAGGGGGTTTTTCGATACGCAGTATTTT.

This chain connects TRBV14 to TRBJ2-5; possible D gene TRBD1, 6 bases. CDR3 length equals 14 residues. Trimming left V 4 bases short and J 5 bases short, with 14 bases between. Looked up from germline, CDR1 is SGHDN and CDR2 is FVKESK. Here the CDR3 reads CASSRDLRGETQYF. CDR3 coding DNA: TGTGCCAGCAGCCGAGATCTGAGGGGGGAGACCCAGTACTTC.

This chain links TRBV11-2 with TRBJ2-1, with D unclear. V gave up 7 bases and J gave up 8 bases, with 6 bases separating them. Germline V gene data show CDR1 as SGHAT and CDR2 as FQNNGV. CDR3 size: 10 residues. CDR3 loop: CASTADEQFF. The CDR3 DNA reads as TGTGCCAGCACTGCGGATGAGCAGTTCTTC.

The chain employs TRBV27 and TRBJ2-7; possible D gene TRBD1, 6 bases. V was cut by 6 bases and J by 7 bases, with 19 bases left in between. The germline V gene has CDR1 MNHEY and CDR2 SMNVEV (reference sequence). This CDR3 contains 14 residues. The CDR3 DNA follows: TGTGCCAGCAGAAGACAGGCCACTATGGGGGAGCAGTACTTC. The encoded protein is CASRRQATMGEQYF.

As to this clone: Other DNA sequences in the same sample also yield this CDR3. CDR3 in amino acids: CASSQTGLNTEAFF. The CDR3 nucleotides read TGTGCCAGCAGCCAGACAGGACTTAACACTGAAGCTTTCTTT. V usage is TRBV25-1 and J usage is TRBJ1-1; a possible D gene is TRBD1 (6 bases). The V and J ends lost 6 bases and 2 bases respectively, with 13 bases between them. Germline V gene lookup returns CDR1 MGHDK and CDR2 SYGVNS. The CDR3 loop spans 14 amino acids.

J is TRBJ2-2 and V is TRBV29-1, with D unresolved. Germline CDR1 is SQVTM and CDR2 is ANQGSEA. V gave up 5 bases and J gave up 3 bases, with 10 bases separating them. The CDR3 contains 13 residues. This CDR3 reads CSVQLRDTGELFF. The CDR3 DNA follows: TGCAGCGTTCAACTCCGGGACACCGGGGAGCTGTTTTTT.

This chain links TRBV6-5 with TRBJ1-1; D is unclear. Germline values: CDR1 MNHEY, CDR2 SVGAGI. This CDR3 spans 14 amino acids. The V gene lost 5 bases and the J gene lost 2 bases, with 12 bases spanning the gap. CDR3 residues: CASSPIGVNTEAFF. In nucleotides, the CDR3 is TGTGCCAGCAGTCCTATCGGGGTCAACACTGAAGCTTTCTTT.